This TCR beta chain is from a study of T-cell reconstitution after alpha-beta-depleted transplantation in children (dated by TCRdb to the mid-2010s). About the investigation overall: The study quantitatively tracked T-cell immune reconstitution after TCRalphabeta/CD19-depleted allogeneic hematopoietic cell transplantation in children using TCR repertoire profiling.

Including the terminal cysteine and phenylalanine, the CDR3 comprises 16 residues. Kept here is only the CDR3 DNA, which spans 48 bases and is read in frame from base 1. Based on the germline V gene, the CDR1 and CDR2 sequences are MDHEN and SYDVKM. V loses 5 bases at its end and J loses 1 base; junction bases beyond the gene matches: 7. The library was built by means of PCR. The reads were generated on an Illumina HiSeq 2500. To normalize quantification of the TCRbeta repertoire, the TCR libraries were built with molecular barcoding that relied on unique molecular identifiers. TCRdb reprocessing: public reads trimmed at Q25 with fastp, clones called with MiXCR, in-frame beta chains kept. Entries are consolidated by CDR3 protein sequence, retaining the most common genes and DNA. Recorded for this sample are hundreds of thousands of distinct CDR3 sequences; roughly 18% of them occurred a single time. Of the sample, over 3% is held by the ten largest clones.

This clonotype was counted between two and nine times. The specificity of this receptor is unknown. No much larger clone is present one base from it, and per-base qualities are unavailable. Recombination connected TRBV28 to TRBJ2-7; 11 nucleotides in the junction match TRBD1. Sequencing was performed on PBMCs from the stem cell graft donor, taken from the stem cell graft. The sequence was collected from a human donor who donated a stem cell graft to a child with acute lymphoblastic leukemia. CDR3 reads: CASSPFGQGASYEQYF. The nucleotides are TGTGCCAGCAGTCCCTTCGGACAGGGGGCATCCTACGAGCAGTACTTC.